This T cell receptor (beta chain) was found in a study of cytomegalovirus exposure and HLA in healthy donors. Study findings and constraints: A classifier reportedly called cytomegalovirus status with high sensitivity and specificity.

Primers: 60 Vbeta forward and 13 Jbeta reverse. Clones were read by immunoSEQ multiplex PCR, and TCRdb kept only the in-frame ones, dropping some. The sample records roughly 180,000 clones, roughly 80% being singletons. Of note for this clone: Its target is unknown.

CDR3 length equals 10 residues. Germline V gives CDR1 SEHNR, CDR2 FQNEAQ (reference sequence). Trimming removed 5 bases at V and 8 bases at J, with 6 bases between. The V gene is TRBV7-9, the J gene TRBJ1-2; D is undetermined. This clonotype originated in a female donor in good health and CMV-seronegative. Material: PBMCs. The CDR3, as DNA: TGTGCCAGCAGCCCTCCCGGCTACACCTTC. Translation gives CASSPPGYTF. The full variable domain, in which reference TRBV7-9 and TRBJ1-2 provide the parts outside the CDR3, is DTGVSQNPRHKITKRGQNVTFRCDPISEHNRLYWYRQTLGQGPEFLTYFQNEAQLEKSRLLSDRFSAERPKGSFSTLEIQRTEQGDSAMYLCASSPPGYTFGSGTRLTVV.